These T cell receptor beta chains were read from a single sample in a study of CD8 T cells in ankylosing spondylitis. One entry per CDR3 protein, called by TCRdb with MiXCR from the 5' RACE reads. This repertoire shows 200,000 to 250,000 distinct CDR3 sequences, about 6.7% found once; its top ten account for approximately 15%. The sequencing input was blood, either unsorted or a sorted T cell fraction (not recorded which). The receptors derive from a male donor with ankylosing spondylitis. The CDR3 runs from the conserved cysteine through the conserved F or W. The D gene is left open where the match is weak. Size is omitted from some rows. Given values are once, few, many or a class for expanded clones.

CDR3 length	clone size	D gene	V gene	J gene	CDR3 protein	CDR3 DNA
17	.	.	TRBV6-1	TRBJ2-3	CASSHSNRDHGTDTQYF	TGTGCCAGCAGCCATTCCAACAGGGACCACGGCACAGATACGCAGTATTTT
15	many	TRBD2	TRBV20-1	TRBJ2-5	CSASGTSEPVGTQYF	TGCAGTGCTAGTGGGACTAGCGAGCCGGTTGGGACCCAGTACTTC
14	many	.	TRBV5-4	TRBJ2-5	CASSLKGSQETQYF	TGTGCCAGCAGCTTGAAGGGATCGCAGGAGACCCAGTACTTC
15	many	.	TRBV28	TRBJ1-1	CASNHVRGAKPEAFF	TGTGCCAGCAACCATGTGAGGGGCGCGAAGCCTGAAGCTTTCTTT
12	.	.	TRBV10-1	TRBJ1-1	CASSERPYEAFF	TGCGCCAGCAGTGAGCGCCCGTACGAAGCTTTCTTT
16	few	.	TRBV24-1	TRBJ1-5	CATSDSGRAPGQPQHF	TGTGCCACCAGTGATTCAGGACGAGCCCCAGGACAGCCCCAGCATTTT
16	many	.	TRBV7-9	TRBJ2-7	CASSLEMAPSFGEQYF	TGTGCCAGCAGCTTAGAGATGGCCCCTTCTTTTGGCGAGCAGTACTTC
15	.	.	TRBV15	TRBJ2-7	CATSRAKEGAYEQYF	TGTGCCACCAGCAGAGCCAAAGAGGGGGCCTACGAGCAGTACTTC
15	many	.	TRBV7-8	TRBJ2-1	CASSASSESSNEQFF	TGTGCCAGCAGCGCCTCTAGCGAATCGTCGAATGAGCAGTTCTTC
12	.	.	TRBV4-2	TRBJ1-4	CASSQVKGKLFF	TGTGCCAGCAGCCAAGTAAAGGGAAAACTGTTTTTT
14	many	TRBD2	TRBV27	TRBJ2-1	CASNNGGAYNEQFF	TGTGCCAGCAATAACGGGGGGGCCTACAATGAGCAGTTCTTC
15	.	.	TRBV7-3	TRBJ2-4	CASCLTHCGLGIQYF	TGTGCCAGCTGCCTGACCCACTGTGGCTTGGGCATTCAGTACTTC
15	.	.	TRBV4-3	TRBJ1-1	CASSQGSGSNTEAFF	TGCGCCAGCAGCCAAGGTTCAGGGTCGAACACTGAAGCTTTCTTT
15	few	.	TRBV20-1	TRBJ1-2	CSARDLSPGNYGYTF	TGCAGTGCTAGAGATCTTTCTCCGGGTAACTATGGCTACACCTTC
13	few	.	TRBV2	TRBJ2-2	CASSSGFTGELFF	TGTGCCAGCAGTTCAGGGTTCACCGGGGAGCTGTTTTTT
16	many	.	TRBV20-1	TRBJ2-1	CSARVPGRISYNEQFF	TGCAGTGCTAGGGTTCCAGGGAGAATCTCCTACAATGAGCAGTTCTTC
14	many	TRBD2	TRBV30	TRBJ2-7	CAWRERGGSPEQYF	TGTGCCTGGAGGGAACGGGGGGGCTCTCCCGAGCAGTACTTC
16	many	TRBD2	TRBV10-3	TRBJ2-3	CAIALAGGLDTDTQYF	TGTGCCATCGCTTTAGCGGGAGGGCTTGACACAGATACGCAGTATTTT
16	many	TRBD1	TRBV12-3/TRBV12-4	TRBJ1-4	CASSFRTGVLNEKLFF	TGTGCCAGCAGTTTCAGGACAGGGGTCCTTAATGAAAAACTGTTTTTT
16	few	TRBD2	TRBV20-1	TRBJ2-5	CSANLWTSGNQETQYF	TGCAGTGCTAACCTATGGACTAGCGGGAACCAAGAGACCCAGTACTTC
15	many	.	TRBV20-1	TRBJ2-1	CSATLASWNYNEQFF	TGCAGTGCTACCCTCGCCAGTTGGAACTACAATGAGCAGTTCTTC
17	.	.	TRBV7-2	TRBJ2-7	CASSFVGGVVLGYEQYF	TGTGCCAGCAGCTTTGTGGGGGGCGTGGTCTTAGGGTACGAGCAGTACTTC
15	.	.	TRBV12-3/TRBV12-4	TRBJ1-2	CASSFDAGILYGYTF	TGTGCCAGCAGCTTCGATGCGGGGATCCTCTATGGCTACACCTTC
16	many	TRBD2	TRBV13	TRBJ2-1	CASSSPLSGRTNEQFF	TGTGCCAGCAGCTCCCCCCTTAGCGGGAGAACTAATGAGCAGTTCTTC
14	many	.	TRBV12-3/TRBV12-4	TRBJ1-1	CASNPQAPGTEAFF	TGTGCCAGCAACCCACAGGCCCCTGGGACTGAAGCTTTCTTT
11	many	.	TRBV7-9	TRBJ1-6	CASSPDSPLHF	TGTGCCAGCAGCCCGGATTCACCCCTCCACTTT
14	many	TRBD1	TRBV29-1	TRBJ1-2	CSVDFGQALYGYTF	TGCAGCGTAGATTTTGGACAGGCACTCTATGGCTACACCTTC
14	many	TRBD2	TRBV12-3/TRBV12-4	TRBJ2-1	CASSMTSGYNEQFF	TGTGCCAGCAGTATGACTAGCGGATACAATGAGCAGTTCTTC
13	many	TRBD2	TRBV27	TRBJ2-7	CASSRGRSYEQYF	TGTGCCAGCAGCCGCGGGAGATCCTACGAGCAGTACTTC
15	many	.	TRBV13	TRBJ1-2	CASSPDGVPNYGYTF	TGTGCCAGCAGCCCCGACGGAGTACCTAACTATGGCTACACCTTC
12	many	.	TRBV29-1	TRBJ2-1	CSFLAGLNEQFF	TGCAGCTTCCTGGCGGGGTTGAATGAGCAGTTCTTC
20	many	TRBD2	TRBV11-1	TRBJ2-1	CASSPELAATSGTSYNEQFF	TGTGCCAGCAGCCCAGAGCTGGCTGCAACTAGCGGGACCTCCTACAATGAGCAGTTCTTC
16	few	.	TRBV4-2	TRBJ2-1	CASSHDMGESVNEQFF	TGTGCCAGCAGCCATGATATGGGGGAGTCGGTCAATGAGCAGTTCTTC
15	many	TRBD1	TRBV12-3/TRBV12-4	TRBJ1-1	CASSGTVFLNTEAFF	TGTGCCAGCAGTGGGACAGTCTTCTTGAACACTGAAGCTTTCTTT
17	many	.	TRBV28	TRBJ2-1	CASSAPSEGSSYNEQFF	TGTGCCAGCAGTGCGCCCTCGGAGGGAAGCTCCTACAATGAGCAGTTCTTC
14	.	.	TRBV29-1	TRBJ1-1	CSVEASTLNTEAFF	TGCAGCGTTGAAGCTAGTACATTGAACACTGAAGCTTTCTTT
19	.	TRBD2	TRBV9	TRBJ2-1	CASSVPSSSGGSTYNEQFF	TGTGCCAGCAGCGTTCCCTCCTCTAGCGGGGGGTCGACCTACAATGAGCAGTTCTTC
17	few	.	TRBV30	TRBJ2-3	CAWSKGRARIAPDTQYF	TGTGCCTGGTCCAAAGGCCGGGCCCGAATAGCGCCAGATACGCAGTATTTT
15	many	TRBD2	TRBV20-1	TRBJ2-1	CSASELGREWNEQFF	TGCAGTGCTAGCGAGCTCGGGCGGGAGTGGAATGAGCAGTTCTTC
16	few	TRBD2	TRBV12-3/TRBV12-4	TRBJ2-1	CASSLTSGGAFGEQFF	TGTGCCAGCAGTCTTACTAGCGGGGGGGCGTTTGGTGAGCAGTTCTTC
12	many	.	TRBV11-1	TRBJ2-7	CASRSDSYEQYF	TGTGCCAGCAGATCGGACAGCTACGAGCAGTACTTC
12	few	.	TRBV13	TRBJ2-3	CASSSSGSTQYF	TGTGCCAGCAGCTCTTCCGGGAGTACGCAGTATTTT
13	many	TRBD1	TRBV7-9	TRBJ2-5	CASSSDREETQYF	TGTGCCAGCAGCTCCGACAGGGAAGAGACCCAGTACTTC